This T cell receptor (beta chain) was obtained from a study of beta chain features in type 1 diabetes. Germline assignment: CDR1 MNHNY and CDR2 SVGAGI (reference sequence). The V end was cut by 3 bases, the J end by 1 base, with 13 bases between. The CDR3 sequence is 16 residues long. Sequencing targeted expressed TCRB transcripts, as all isolated RNA had been reverse transcribed. Reads from naive, central memory and regulatory T cell samples averaged about 3.9 million. Measured with immunoSEQ multiplex PCR; TCRdb has only the in-frame clones, and not every one. The sample yields about 410,000 clones, approximately 14% seen once. This clone was counted only a few times. Its antigen remains unknown. Regarding the study as a whole: Within the patient group, naive, central memory and Treg TCRB repertoires appeared more similar to each other than within healthy donors. Shorter templates may be favored by PCR, equally so in patients and controls.

The sequencing input was naive CD4+ T cells from blood. The genes are TRBV6-6 and TRBJ2-1; maybe TRBD1 (5 bases). The receptor comes from a young man in good health. The CDR3 spells CASSYGQGTSYNEQFF. CDR3 DNA sequence: TGTGCCAGCAGTTATGGGCAGGGTACGTCCTACAATGAGCAGTTCTTC.